One sample yielded the 29 T cell receptor beta chains listed below, sequenced in a study of patients and donors after allogeneic stem cell transplantation. TCRdb analysed the RT-PCR reads with MiXCR anew, one entry per CDR3 protein. The sample holds thousands of distinct CDR3 sequences; about 21% are singletons and the top ten take 9.5% to 15%. Specimen: blood, either unsorted or a sorted T cell fraction (not recorded which). The receptor set was obtained from a human donor who was either an allogeneic HSCT recipient or a stem cell or donor lymphocyte infusion donor (not recorded which). It is not recorded whose cells these are; they may come from a transplant donor.

This clonotype appeared a few times. V usage is TRBV7-2 and J usage is TRBJ2-1; TRBD2 might be the D (6 bases). V lost 0 bases to trimming and J lost 3 bases, with 9 bases between them. CDR1 and CDR2 (germline): SGHTA, FQGNSA. CDR3 length equals 15 residues. This chain's CDR3 is CASSLAGGDYNEQFF. The CDR3 DNA is TGTGCCAGCAGCTTAGCGGGGGGTGACTACAATGAGCAGTTCTTC.

This clonotype occurred a few times. The J gene is TRBJ2-1, the V gene TRBV5-5, with D perhaps TRBD1 (5 bases). Germline CDR1 reads SGHKS; CDR2 reads YYEKEE (reference sequence). Trimming pared 0 bases from V and 7 bases from J, leaving 5 bases between. This CDR3 is built from 12 residues. Written as DNA, the CDR3 is TGTGCCAGCAGCTTGGCAGGGAATGAGCAGTTCTTC. Its protein product is CASSLAGNEQFF.

This clonotype was observed a few times. This chain links TRBV29-1 with TRBJ2-2; 7 nucleotides match TRBD1. Trimming removed 7 bases from V and 0 bases from J; junction bases left unmatched: 5. CDR3 length equals 14 residues. Germline CDR1 SQVTM, CDR2 ANQGSEA. CDR3 sequence (DNA): TGCAGCGCAATAGGGGGCACGAACACCGGGGAGCTGTTTTTT. Translating gives CSAIGGTNTGELFF.

The gene calls are TRBV24-1 and TRBJ2-5; D remains unclear. Per the germline V gene, CDR1 is KGHDR and CDR2 is SFDVKD. V lost 6 bases to trimming and J lost 4 bases, with 11 bases between them. CDR3 size: 13 residues. CDR3 in DNA: TGTGCCACCAGTTTTCCGGGCACAGAGACCCAGTACTTC. As protein: CATSFPGTETQYF.

This clonotype has more than one count but fewer than ten. The chain recombines TRBV4-2 with TRBJ1-1; D unclear. Trimming removed 2 bases at V and 0 bases at J, with 13 bases between. This CDR3 has 16 residues. The germline gives CDR1 LGHNA, CDR2 YNFKEQ. Here the CDR3 DNA reads TGTGCCAGCAGCCAAAGGTCGGCCAGGCTGAACACTGAAGCTTTCTTT. This codes for CASSQRSARLNTEAFF.

This chain joins TRBV4-3 and TRBJ2-7, with D uncertain. The germline V and J ends were trimmed by 0 bases and 3 bases, with 12 bases remaining between them. The CDR3 consists of 15 residues. Germline assignment: CDR1 LGHNA and CDR2 YSLEER. The DNA of the CDR3 is TGCGCCAGCAGCCAAGATTGGAGCCGGCGCTACGAGCAGTACTTC. Protein product: CASSQDWSRRYEQYF.

In its sample, this clonotype was seen a few times. The chain combines TRBV19 with TRBJ2-5, with no clear D. Germline V gene data show CDR1 as LNHDA and CDR2 as SQIVND (reference sequence). The CDR3 is 13 amino acids. V gave up 3 bases and J gave up 2 bases, with 7 bases separating them. The CDR3 loop reads CASSMSGQETQYF. As DNA, the CDR3 is TGTGCCAGTAGTATGTCTGGTCAAGAGACCCAGTACTTC.

The sample holds a few counts of this clonotype. The chain combines TRBV12-1 with TRBJ1-2. TRBV12-1 corresponds to a pseudogene. The CDR3 runs to 13 residues. CDR3 loop: CASSFERVYGYTF. CDR3 in DNA: TGTGCCAGCAGCTTTGAGAGGGTCTATGGCTACACCTTC.

The chain is built from TRBV7-9 and TRBJ1-2, with TRBD1 matching 8 bases. The CDR3 contains 15 residues. V shed 5 bases and J 4 bases; nucleotides not matched to a gene: 9. Germline-derived CDR1 and CDR2 are SEHNR and FQNEAQ (reference sequence). In DNA form, the CDR3 reads TGTGCCAGCAGCCCTAGAGGCCAGGGGGCCTATGGCTACACCTTC. Residues: CASSPRGQGAYGYTF.

This chain joins TRBV7-2 and TRBJ1-6; 9 positions agree with TRBD1. This CDR3 has 15 amino acids. The germline V gene encodes CDR1 SGHTA and CDR2 FQGNSA. V gave up 4 bases and J gave up 9 bases; unmatched junction bases: 7. CDR3 residues: CASSSYRGLGSPLHF. CDR3 DNA sequence: TGTGCCAGCAGCTCGTACAGGGGGCTAGGTTCACCCCTCCACTTT.

The table lists this clonotype with a few counts. This chain links TRBV29-1 with TRBJ1-2; 8 bases align to TRBD1. The germline V gene has CDR1 SQVTM and CDR2 ANQGSEA. This CDR3 has 12 amino acids. With V trimmed by 8 bases and J by 4 bases, 6 bases remained unmatched. The CDR3 DNA reads as TGCAGCACAAGCCAGGGGGCCTATGGCTACACCTTC. This translates into CSTSQGAYGYTF.

The count of this clonotype is one. The chain has TRBV20-1 and TRBJ2-7; the match to TRBD1 covers 10 bases. Germline V gene data show CDR1 as DFQATT and CDR2 as SNEGSKA (reference sequence). The CDR3 consists of 16 residues. V lost 1 base, J lost 2 bases, and 8 bases stayed unmatched. For the CDR3, the DNA is TGCAGTGCTAGAGCCGAGGGACAGGGGTTAGCCTACGAGCAGTACTTC. Translation gives CSARAEGQGLAYEQYF.

This clonotype was observed a few times. The chain recombines TRBV3-1 with TRBJ2-7, with D uncertain. Trimming took off 1 base at V and 4 bases at J, with 5 bases between the two ends. This CDR3 is 12 amino acids long. Germline V gene lookup returns CDR1 LGHDT and CDR2 YNNKEL (reference sequence). For the CDR3, the DNA is TGTGCCAGCAGCCAAGGGAGATACGAGCAGTACTTC. Amino acid sequence: CASSQGRYEQYF.

V is TRBV7-2 and J is TRBJ1-2, with 9 bases identical to TRBD1. The CDR3 sequence is 14 residues long. CDR1 and CDR2 (germline): SGHTA, FQGNSA. The J segment lost 3 bases and the V segment lost 5 bases, leaving 4 bases of the junction unmatched. Written as DNA, the CDR3 is TGTGCCAGCAGCCCGGACAGGGGAGACTATGGCTACACCTTC. It yields the protein CASSPDRGDYGYTF.

V is TRBV30 and J is TRBJ1-1, with D uncertain. The V gene's germline CDR1 is GTSNPN and CDR2 SVGIG (reference sequence). The CDR3 length is 12 residues. V was cut by 2 bases and J by 8 bases, with 12 bases left in between. CDR3 sequence: CAWSPTHMEAFF. CDR3 DNA: TGTGCCTGGAGTCCAACCCACATGGAAGCTTTCTTT.

This clonotype is deemed medium-sized. This chain links TRBV2 with TRBJ2-3; no clear D gene. The CDR3 has 12 residues. V was trimmed by 7 bases and J by 0 bases, leaving 5 bases between them. The germline V gene has CDR1 SNHLY and CDR2 FYNNEI. The CDR3 region has the DNA TGTGCCAGCATAGGCAGCACAGATACGCAGTATTTT. Amino acids: CASIGSTDTQYF.

The chain employs TRBV29-1 and TRBJ2-2; the D call may be TRBD1 or TRBD2 (7 bases each). The CDR3 consists of 13 residues. CDR1 is SQVTM and CDR2 is ANQGSEA in the germline V gene. V was shortened by 6 bases and J by 6 bases, with 14 bases between the two germline ends. The chain's CDR3 is CSVRQGGAGELFF. DNA of the CDR3: TGCAGCGTCCGACAGGGAGGGGCCGGGGAGCTGTTTTTT.

This clonotype was detected a few times. The chain couples TRBV7-9 to TRBJ2-6; 9 bases match TRBD1. Germline CDR1 reads SEHNR; CDR2 reads FQNEAQ (reference sequence). After removal of 1 base from V and 2 bases from J, the junction contained 3 bases not matched to a gene. The length of the CDR3 is 17 residues. For the CDR3, the DNA is TGTGCCAGCAGCTTAGGGACAGGGGTTCCTGGGGCCAACGTCCTGACTTTC. Encoded protein: CASSLGTGVPGANVLTF. The full variable domain, completed using reference TRBV7-9 and TRBJ2-6, is DTGVSQNPRHKITKRGQNVTFRCDPISEHNRLYWYRQTLGQGPEFLTYFQNEAQLEKSRLLSDRFSAERPKGSFSTLEIQRTEQGDSAMYLCASSLGTGVPGANVLTFGAGSRLTVL.

In its sample, this clonotype was seen a few times. The chain has TRBV3-1 and TRBJ2-7; D could derive from TRBD1 or TRBD2 (6 bases each). Looked up from germline, CDR1 is LGHDT and CDR2 is YNNKEL (reference sequence). CDR3 length equals 15 residues. V lost 0 bases to trimming and J lost 5 bases, with 14 bases between them. CDR3 sequence reads: CASSQDMTGGDEQYF. The CDR3 nucleotides read TGTGCCAGCAGCCAAGATATGACAGGCGGGGACGAGCAGTACTTC.

This clonotype was detected a few times. This chain joins TRBV5-6 and TRBJ1-6, with a weak D call TRBD1 (5 bases). The germline V gene has CDR1 SGHDT and CDR2 YYEEEE. This CDR3 comprises 15 residues. The ends were cut back, 2 bases at V and 7 bases at J, with 13 bases in the middle. DNA of the CDR3: TGTGCCAGCAGCTTCCCTAGGGGCAACAATTCACCCCTCCACTTT. Its protein product is CASSFPRGNNSPLHF. Using reference TRBV5-6 and TRBJ1-6 for the parts outside the CDR3, the full variable domain is DAGVTQSPTHLIKTRGQQVTLRCSPKSGHDTVSWYQQALGQGPQFIFQYYEEEERQRGNFPDRFSGHQFPNYSSELNVNALLLGDSALYLCASSFPRGNNSPLHFGNGTRLTVT.

By proportion, this clonotype is large (0.1 to 1%). The chain uses TRBV24-1 and TRBJ2-2; tentatively, D is TRBD1 or TRBD2 (5 bases each). CDR3 length equals 16 residues. V gave up 3 bases and J gave up 4 bases, with 14 bases separating them. Germline-derived CDR1 and CDR2 are KGHDR and SFDVKD. As DNA, the CDR3 is TGTGCCACCAGTGATCCCGGGACGGGAACCACCGGGGAGCTGTTTTTT. Translating it yields CATSDPGTGTTGELFF.

V is TRBV7-9 and J is TRBJ2-1; 7 positions agree with TRBD1. V gave up 3 bases and J gave up 8 bases; unmatched junction bases: 13. The CDR3 loop spans 16 amino acids. The germline V gene encodes CDR1 SEHNR and CDR2 FQNEAQ (reference sequence). CDR3 loop: CASSLDRSLFMDEQFF. The CDR3 coding sequence is TGTGCCAGCAGCTTGGACAGGTCCCTTTTCATGGATGAGCAGTTCTTC.

This clonotype was detected only a few times. The chain recombines TRBV7-2 with TRBJ2-1; D is unclear. Germline CDR1 and CDR2: SGHTA and FQGNSA. V dropped 5 bases and J dropped 9 bases, with 11 bases sitting between them. CDR3 length: 12 residues. The CDR3 region has the DNA TGTGCCAGCAGCCGCGAGGCAACTGAGCAGTTCTTC. This gives the protein CASSREATEQFF.

The chain joins TRBV18 to TRBJ2-5; D gene uncertain. Germline V lookup: CDR1 KGHSH, CDR2 LQKENI. The CDR3 length is 14 residues. V shed 0 bases and J shed 1 base, with 6 bases lying between them. DNA of the CDR3: TGTGCCAGCTCACCACCAGGGTTCCAAGAGACCCAGTACTTC. Translated, it gives CASSPPGFQETQYF.

The V gene is TRBV7-9, the J gene TRBJ1-1; D call uncertain. V was pared by 1 base and J by 8 bases, with 8 bases between. The CDR3 is 12 residues long. Per germline, CDR1 SEHNR and CDR2 FQNEAQ (reference sequence). DNA of the CDR3: TGTGCCAGCAGCTTAGAGGTCCAGGAAGCTTTCTTT. This gives the protein CASSLEVQEAFF.

The rearrangement joins TRBV10-3 to TRBJ2-7, with D possibly TRBD1 on 5 matching bases. Germline assignment: CDR1 ENHRY and CDR2 SYGVKD. V lost 0 bases to trimming and J lost 6 bases, with 9 bases between them. The CDR3 is made up of 13 amino acids. The CDR3: CAISESGRAEQYF. DNA of the CDR3: TGTGCCATCAGTGAGTCAGGCAGGGCCGAGCAGTACTTC.

This clonotype is medium-sized within its sample. V and J are TRBV7-2 and TRBJ2-5; 11 bases match TRBD1. V dropped 5 bases and J dropped 1; count of bases not matched to a gene: 9. The germline CDR1 and CDR2 sequences are SGHTA and FQGNSA. This CDR3 is 17 amino acids long. This chain's CDR3 is CASSAGQGVFPQETQYF. CDR3 in DNA: TGTGCCAGCAGCGCGGGACAGGGGGTTTTTCCCCAAGAGACCCAGTACTTC.

This clonotype was picked up a small number of times. V and J are TRBV7-2 and TRBJ2-2; 7 nucleotides match TRBD1. The CDR3 runs to 14 residues. CDR1 SGHTA and CDR2 FQGNSA come from the germline V gene. V gave up 5 bases and J gave up 4 bases; unmatched junction bases: 4. The chain's CDR3 is CASSRQGGTGELFF. The DNA for the CDR3 is TGTGCCAGCAGCCGACAGGGCGGCACCGGGGAGCTGTTTTTT.

The gene calls are TRBV30 and TRBJ2-5, with unresolved D. Trimming shortened V by 0 bases and J by 3 bases, and 8 bases separated the two germline ends. CDR1 and CDR2 from the germline V gene are GTSNPN and SVGIG (reference sequence). The CDR3 consists of 13 residues. In DNA, the CDR3 is TGTGCCTGGAGTGTACGCTTAAAAGAGACCCAGTACTTC. This encodes CAWSVRLKETQYF.